The clone carrying this T cell receptor (beta chain) has at least ten counts. Its cognate antigen is unknown. TCRdb ran MiXCR on the RACE reads and lists one entry per CDR3 protein. Of about 40,000 distinct CDR3 sequences in the sample, 3.3% were seen once. Time point in this sample: patch test 2, 6 weeks after DPC sensitization. Treatment meaning: therapeutic diphenylcyclopropenone sensitization with weekly scalp DPC. The sample comes from a study of human T cells and chemical hapten exposure. Notes on the study in general: Donors, who had alopecia, may show an immune response that differs from healthy people's.

The clonotype originates from a man aged 35 to 55 with alopecia areata. Some clones in this sample may be carry-over from other donors' samples. The sequences come from whole blood, collected in connection with sensitization to the hapten diphenylcyclopropenone (DPC).

CDR3 DNA: TGTGCCAGCAGTACAATAAGGGATGGTGAGCAGTTCTTC. Translation gives CASSTIRDGEQFF. The chain links TRBV12-3 or TRBV12-4 to TRBJ2-1; unclear D gene. The CDR3 has 13 residues. Trimming took off 5 bases at V and 9 bases at J, with 14 bases between the two ends.